The 26 T cell receptor beta chains below were found in one sample sequenced in a study of CD8 T cells in Susac syndrome. With random hexamers, 0.5 to 1 ug RNA was reverse transcribed. TCRdb re-analysed the immunoSEQ multiplex PCR reads in MiXCR, keeping a single row per CDR3 protein. The table has 400,000 to 550,000 distinct CDR3 sequences, around 85% seen once; the top ten hold approximately 0.11%. Sequencing was performed on CD8+ T cells from PBMCs. These receptors came from a human donor with multiple sclerosis.

J is TRBJ2-4 and V is TRBV29-1; TRBD2 matches 8 bases. The germline gives CDR1 SQVTM, CDR2 ANQGSEA. V lost 1 base, J lost 3 bases, and 2 bases stayed unmatched. The CDR3 consists of 14 residues. The CDR3 sequence: CSVEGRGDKNIQYF. CDR3 DNA sequence: TGCAGCGTTGAAGGGCGGGGGGACAAAAACATTCAGTACTTC.

This rearrangement joins TRBV11-2 to TRBJ2-5, with TRBD1 identical over 9 bases. V trimming: 5 bases; J trimming: 0 bases; junction bases outside the gene matches: 7. Looked up from germline, CDR1 is SGHAT and CDR2 is FQNNGV. The CDR3 runs to 16 residues. CDR3 residues: CASSPGTGMYQETQYF. CDR3 in DNA: TGTGCCAGCAGCCCAGGGACAGGGATGTACCAAGAGACCCAGTACTTC.

The chain links TRBV30 to TRBJ1-1, with D unresolved. The germline gives CDR1 GTSNPN, CDR2 SVGIG (reference sequence). Trimming stripped 2 bases from V and 3 bases from J, with 16 bases between. The CDR3 is made up of 15 amino acids. In DNA form, the CDR3 reads TGTGCCTGGAGTACGGGTATTGGGAAGGACACTGAAGCTTTCTTT. Translated: CAWSTGIGKDTEAFF.

This clonotype was detected a few times. V and J are TRBV27 and TRBJ2-7, with 8 bases that match TRBD2. V shed 0 bases, J shed 2 bases, and the junction held 12 bases outside the gene matches. Germline assignment: CDR1 MNHEY and CDR2 SMNVEV (reference sequence). The CDR3 runs to 18 residues. As DNA, the CDR3 is TGTGCCAGCAGTTTATCGACCGGAGGGACGGGGGGGACCTACGAGCAGTACTTC. Encoded protein: CASSLSTGGTGGTYEQYF.

This clonotype came up a few times. V usage is TRBV4-2 and J usage is TRBJ1-2; TRBD1 might be the D (6 bases). Germline CDR1 is LGHNA and CDR2 is YNFKEQ. Trimming took 0 bases from V and 7 from J, leaving 15 bases between them. This CDR3 comprises 15 residues. CDR3 coding DNA: TGTGCCAGCAGCCAAGATCTTAAAACAGGGCTTGGCTACACCTTC. This codes for CASSQDLKTGLGYTF.

V is TRBV20-1 and J is TRBJ2-7, with D maybe TRBD2 (5 bases). Germline V gene sequence: CDR1 DFQATT, CDR2 SNEGSKA (reference sequence). Trimming took off 1 base at V and 6 bases at J, with 10 bases between the two ends. The CDR3 is made up of 12 amino acids. CDR3 loop: CSARVEGLEQYF. DNA of the CDR3: TGCAGTGCTAGAGTCGAGGGCCTCGAGCAGTACTTC.

In this sample, this clonotype turned up a few times. The chain couples TRBV7-6 to TRBJ2-5; D is unclear. V shed 1 base and J shed 3 bases, with 12 bases lying between them. CDR3 length: 15 amino acids. In germline, CDR1 is SGHVS, CDR2 FNYEAQ. The CDR3 loop reads CASSLVLVAEETQYF. The CDR3 coding sequence is TGTGCCAGCAGCTTAGTGCTTGTGGCGGAAGAGACCCAGTACTTC. Drawing the rest from reference TRBV7-6 and TRBJ2-5, the complete variable domain is GAGVSQSPRYKVTKRGQDVALRCDPISGHVSLYWYRQALGQGPEFLTYFNYEAQQDKSGLPNDRFSAERPEGSISTLTIQRTEQRDSAMYRCASSLVLVAEETQYFGPGTRLLVL.

The gene calls are TRBV30 and TRBJ2-1, with TRBD2 identical over 10 bases. The CDR3 covers 14 residues. Germline CDR1 and CDR2: GTSNPN and SVGIG (reference sequence). Losses at the gene ends were 0 bases for V and 4 bases for J; bases not matched to a gene: 0. The chain's CDR3 is CAWSVLAGYNEQFF. Here the CDR3 DNA reads TGTGCCTGGAGTGTACTAGCGGGGTACAATGAGCAGTTCTTC.

The gene calls are TRBV2 and TRBJ2-7; D perhaps matches TRBD1 (5 bases). Looked up from germline, CDR1 is SNHLY and CDR2 is FYNNEI. CDR3 length equals 14 residues. Trimming left V 3 bases short and J 3 bases short, with 12 bases between. The DNA of the CDR3 is TGTGCCAGCAGTGAGTTCCGACAGAACTACGAGCAGTACTTC. Amino acids: CASSEFRQNYEQYF.

This clonotype is a singleton in its sample. V gene TRBV7-3 combines with J gene TRBJ1-1; no definite D call. There are 15 residues in the CDR3. The V and J ends lost 1 base and 4 bases respectively, with 13 bases between them. The germline CDR1 and CDR2 sequences are SGHTA and FQGTGA. CDR3 DNA: TGTGCCAGCAGCTTAATGGGCGGGTGGGGCACTGAAGCTTTCTTT. Encoded protein: CASSLMGGWGTEAFF.

The genes are TRBV4-2 and TRBJ1-6; 8 bases fit TRBD1. CDR1 is LGHNA and CDR2 is YNFKEQ in the germline V gene. CDR3 size: 16 residues. The V segment lost 2 bases and the J segment 6 bases; nucleotides outside the gene matches: 6. This chain's CDR3 is CASSQQPGGGNSPLHF. The CDR3 DNA sequence: TGTGCCAGCAGCCAACAGCCAGGGGGCGGTAATTCACCCCTCCACTTT.

This sequence joins TRBV30 and TRBJ1-2; D not certain. Germline V lookup: CDR1 GTSNPN, CDR2 SVGIG (reference sequence). With 2 bases removed from V and 14 bases from J, the gap between germline ends came to 18 bases. The length of the CDR3 is 12 residues. CDR3 residues: CAWSLGIVLGTF. CDR3 DNA: TGTGCCTGGAGTTTGGGGATTGTCTTGGGGACCTTC.

V gene TRBV5-6 combines with J gene TRBJ2-1; TRBD2 matches at 10 bases. The CDR3 contains 16 residues. J lost 4 bases, V lost 0 bases, and 4 bases had no gene match. Germline CDR1 is SGHDT and CDR2 is YYEEEE. The CDR3 DNA follows: TGTGCCAGCAGCTTGGTAACTAGCGGGGAATACAATGAGCAGTTCTTC. Translated, it gives CASSLVTSGEYNEQFF.

The gene calls are TRBV30 and TRBJ2-1; 10 bases match TRBD2. The CDR3 is made up of 13 amino acids. The junction had 3 bases not matched to a gene; V was cut back by 0 bases and J by 10 bases. Germline-derived CDR1 and CDR2 are GTSNPN and SVGIG (reference sequence). DNA for the CDR3: TGTGCCTGGAGTGTAGCGGGGGGGCGCGAGCAGTTCTTC. Its protein is CAWSVAGGREQFF.

The V gene is TRBV21-1, the J gene TRBJ2-1; the table names TRBD2, a call not compared with the DNA. TRBV21-1 has pseudogene status. The CDR3 totals 22 residues. CDR3 amino acids: CASSKAGEIETSGGHDYNEQFF. In DNA, the CDR3 is TGTGCCAGCAGCAAAGCGGGGGAAATTGAGACTAGCGGGGGGCACGACTACAATGAGCAGTTCTTC.

The chain is built from TRBV20-1 and TRBJ2-2; TRBD2 is a possible D gene (6 bases). V lost 2 bases, J lost 7 bases, and 32 bases lay in between. Germline loops: CDR1 DFQATT, CDR2 SNEGSKA (reference sequence). The CDR3 runs to 20 residues. In nucleotides, the CDR3 is TGCAGTGCTAGAATGCCCATAAAAAGTTTCGGGGGAACTCCGATCGGGGAGCTGTTTTTT. Amino acid sequence: CSARMPIKSFGGTPIGELFF.

V gene TRBV12-2 combines with J gene TRBJ1-2; TRBD1 is the table's D call and was not checked against the DNA. TRBV12-2 is given as a pseudogene. The CDR3 has 20 residues. CDR3 sequence reads: CASRLTVSFDSRYSNYGYTF. DNA for the CDR3: TGTGCAAGTCGCTTGACTGTTTCTTTCGACAGTCGCTATTCTAACTATGGCTACACCTTC.

The rearrangement links TRBV20-1 to TRBJ2-1, with 7 bases identical to TRBD2. V shed 3 bases, J shed 8 bases, and the junction held 4 bases outside the gene matches. The CDR3 runs to 12 residues. Per germline, CDR1 DFQATT and CDR2 SNEGSKA (reference sequence). CDR3 residues: CSARSGNDEQFF. The CDR3 DNA reads as TGCAGTGCTAGGAGCGGGAACGATGAGCAGTTCTTC.

This clonotype was picked up one time. The J gene is TRBJ1-1, the V gene TRBV12-3 or TRBV12-4; D call uncertain. V was clipped by 3 bases and J by 10 bases, with 9 bases between them. This CDR3 has 11 residues. The CDR3 nucleotides are TGTGCCAGCAGTTTGCACAGCCCAGCTTTCTTT. It encodes CASSLHSPAFF.

The chain joins TRBV12-5 to TRBJ2-2; D perhaps matches TRBD2 (5 bases). The germline gives CDR1 LGHNT, CDR2 FRNRAP. The CDR3 totals 17 residues. The V and J ends lost 0 bases and 2 bases respectively, with 13 bases between them. The CDR3 DNA reads TGTGCTAGTGGTTTGGTACTAGAAAGGCTCAACACCGGGGAGCTGTTTTTT. The encoded protein is CASGLVLERLNTGELFF.

Written as DNA, the CDR3 is TGTGCCAGCAGCCTTGGTGCCGGGGGTGATCAGCCCCAGCATTTT. This gives the protein CASSLGAGGDQPQHF. The chain employs TRBV7-2 and TRBJ1-5; possibly TRBD1 for D (5 bases). The CDR3 length is 15 residues. Germline V CDR1 and CDR2: SGHTA, FQGNSA. Trimming took 5 bases from V and 5 from J, leaving 16 bases between them.

The chain uses TRBV5-1 and TRBJ1-1; a weak D match, TRBD1 (6 bases). Per germline, CDR1 SGHRS and CDR2 YFSETQ. The V and J ends lost 4 bases and 1 base respectively, with 17 bases between them. This CDR3 has 16 residues. The CDR3 protein is CASSEDRYQKNTEAFF. Here the CDR3 DNA reads TGCGCCAGCAGCGAAGACAGGTATCAAAAGAACACTGAAGCTTTCTTT. The whole variable domain, remainder taken from reference TRBV5-1 and TRBJ1-1, is KAGVTQTPRYLIKTRGQQVTLSCSPISGHRSVSWYQQTPGQGLQFLFEYFSETQRNKGNFPGRFSGRQFSNSRSEMNVSTLELGDSALYLCASSEDRYQKNTEAFFGQGTRLTVV.

The V and J genes are TRBV27 and TRBJ2-3, with D hard to call. This CDR3 spans 17 amino acids. From germline, CDR1 is MNHEY and CDR2 SMNVEV (reference sequence). Trimming shortened V by 3 bases and J by 6 bases, and 22 bases separated the two germline ends. The CDR3: CASSFRNVRSLKDTQYF. DNA of the CDR3: TGTGCCAGCAGTTTTAGGAACGTGAGGTCATTAAAGGATACGCAGTATTTT.

The gene calls are TRBV3-1 and TRBJ1-1; 8 bases are shared with TRBD1. The CDR3 sequence is 13 residues long. Germline assignment: CDR1 LGHDT and CDR2 YNNKEL (reference sequence). The trim removed 1 base at V and 6 bases at J, leaving 1 base unmatched. CDR3 loop: CASSQGTGPEAFF. Written as DNA, the CDR3 is TGTGCCAGCAGCCAAGGGACAGGGCCTGAAGCTTTCTTT.

This chain joins TRBV7-9 and TRBJ2-6; D gene ambiguous. Germline CDR1 is SEHNR and CDR2 is FQNEAQ (reference sequence). The CDR3 covers 16 residues. Trimming cost V 4 bases and J 2 bases, with 12 bases left between them. The CDR3 coding sequence is TGTGCCAGCAGCTCACAACATGCACCTGGGGCCAACGTCCTGACTTTC. It specifies CASSSQHAPGANVLTF.

The chain couples TRBV5-1 to TRBJ1-1; a weak D match, TRBD1 (6 bases). CDR3 size: 15 residues. Germline lookup yields CDR1 SGHRS and CDR2 YFSETQ. V was pared by 4 bases and J by 4 bases, with 17 bases between. The CDR3 region has the DNA TGCGCCAGCAGCATCTGGGCGGGGGCAGGCACTGAAGCTTTCTTT. The encoded protein is CASSIWAGAGTEAFF.